This T cell receptor (beta chain) came from a study of CD8 T cells in Susac syndrome (dated by TCRdb to between 2018 and 2021). Notes on the research overall: Of the Susac syndrome patients who were sequenced, roughly 8 were in clinical remission while 5 or 6 had clinically active disease. At the time of blood withdrawal, Susac syndrome patients were either therapy-naive, taking corticosteroids (with some also receiving IVIg), or on IVIg alone. Whether CD8+ T cell activation and differentiation in Susac syndrome was antigen driven was tested using repertoire sequencing. Findings and caveats that apply to the study as a whole: The study acknowledged that relatively few individuals were included in the TCR sequencing and HLA analysis. In the CD4+ T cell repertoire of Susac syndrome patients, clonal expansion was not detected.

Peripheral blood CD8+ and CD4+ T cells from healthy donors, Susac syndrome patients and multiple sclerosis patients were profiled by high-throughput TCR beta sequencing. Recently defined diagnostic criteria for definite or probable disease were met by the Susac syndrome patients. Bulk CD8+ and CD4+ T cells were purified by magnetic negative isolation, while CD8+ TEMRA cells were enriched using FACS. Blood was drawn into EDTA tubes, processed within 24 hours, and PBMCs were isolated by density gradient centrifugation. PBMCs intended for TCR sequencing were cryopreserved in liquid nitrogen and were subsequently thawed in a 37 degrees C water bath. Purity of sorted or isolated CD4+, CD8+ and CD8+ TEMRA cells was at least 90%. RNA was extracted with the RNeasy kit and about 0.5 to 1 ug was reverse transcribed using random hexamers. The immunoSEQ multiplex PCR assay, which covers 54 Vbeta and 13 Jbeta segments, was used to amplify TCR beta CDR3 regions. Bias from PCR amplification was corrected by using a synthetic template baseline for primer optimization and for computational correction. Under the source paper's analysis protocol: Reads were annotated to V, D and J genes according to IMGT and were analyzed with immunoSEQ Analyzer, with only productive sequences retained. Clonality was calculated as one minus the Shannon entropy normalized by log2 of the number of productive unique sequences. For each patient and control, public and private clones were evaluated within the 100 most prevalent clones. Clones were defined as Susac-specific if absent from the healthy and MS cohorts, from roughly 1,100 published viral clones and from other ImmuneACCESS disease sequences. TCRdb's own reprocessing of the public reads used fastp at Q25 and MiXCR and kept productive beta chains. Rows matching on CDR3 protein sequence are summarized as one entry with the most common DNA and genes. TCRdb's processing, not the authors', yielded these V and J calls. This sample lists approximately 150,000 distinct CDR3 sequences; approximately 96% were detected once. Together, the top ten hold 0.065% to 0.095% of the sample.

From a lookup of the germline V gene, CDR1 and CDR2 are SGHRS and YFSETQ. Including cysteine and phenylalanine, the CDR3 has 15 amino acids. Only the CDR3 DNA stays, 45 bases, in frame from base 1. The junction carries 15 bases between V and J, which are trimmed by 0 bases and 8 bases respectively. To note about this clonotype: No cognate antigen has been identified for it. Per-base quality was not reported, and no clone a single base away is much larger than it.

Here the chain combines TRBV5-1 and TRBJ2-1, with TRBD2 perhaps the D gene, on 6 matching bases. Sequencing was carried out using CD4+ T cells from PBMCs. The sequence came from a human donor with Susac syndrome. The CDR3: CASSLGRGPRDEQFF. The DNA sequence is TGCGCCAGCAGCTTGGGGCGGGGACCAAGGGATGAGCAGTTCTTC.